The rows below give T cell receptor beta chains drawn from one sample of a study of blood T cell repertoires in COVID-19. TCRdb's table, derived via immunoSEQ multiplex PCR, lists solely in-frame clones and lacks some. The sample lists over 150,000 clones, approximately 90% occurring once. Material: peripheral blood. These receptors originate from a young man with acute or convalescent COVID-19. Both conserved end residues are part of each CDR3. Each record gives: J gene, D gene, clone size, V gene, CDR3 protein, CDR3 DNA. The D gene is left open where the match is weak. Some rows have no size entry. The others give once, few or many, or a class for an expanded clone.

>TRBJ1-3|-|-|TRBV5-1
CASRGGSGNTIYF
TGCGCCAGCAGGGGAGGCTCTGGAAACACCATATATTTT
>TRBJ1-1|TRBD1|-|TRBV11-2
CASSFGQVGNTEAFF
TGTGCCAGCAGCTTTGGACAGGTGGGGAATACTGAAGCTTTCTTT
>TRBJ2-5|-|-|TRBV6-5
CASSYGWERQETQYF
TGTGCCAGCAGTTACGGTTGGGAGCGCCAAGAGACCCAGTACTTC
>TRBJ1-5|TRBD1|-|TRBV27
CASSLFGWDRGLEQPQHF
TGTGCCAGCAGTTTATTCGGCTGGGACAGGGGGCTCGAGCAGCCCCAGCATTTT
>TRBJ2-2|-|-|TRBV5-1
CASSLSWLTGELFF
TGCGCCAGCAGTCTGAGTTGGTTGACCGGGGAGCTGTTTTTT
>TRBJ1-2|TRBD1|-|TRBV5-1
CASTPEGALGYTF
TGCGCCAGCACCCCTGAGGGGGCCCTCGGCTACACCTTC
>TRBJ1-2|-|-|TRBV3-1/TRBV3-2
CASSLSGPTVYGYTF
TGTGCCAGCAGCCTCAGTGGTCCGACAGTCTATGGCTACACCTTC
>TRBJ1-2|-|-|TRBV20-1
CSASDGGVRSGYTF
TGCAGTGCTAGTGATGGAGGGGTAAGGAGTGGCTACACCTTC
>TRBJ2-7|-|once|TRBV7-8
CASSQNTNTYEQYF
TGTGCCAGCAGCCAAAACACCAATACCTACGAGCAGTACTTC
>TRBJ1-2|TRBD1|-|TRBV30
CAGDRGRPGGYTF
TGTGCCGGGGACAGGGGGCGCCCCGGTGGCTACACCTTC
>TRBJ1-5|-|-|TRBV21-1
CASIPLRTTEPWQPQHF
TGTGCCAGCATCCCCCTGAGAACCACAGAGCCTTGGCAGCCCCAGCATTTT
>TRBJ2-3|-|once|TRBV9
CASSVARGGPDTQYF
TGTGCCAGCAGCGTAGCTAGGGGGGGTCCAGATACGCAGTATTTT
>TRBJ1-2|-|-|TRBV7-7
CASSSSTARLYTF
TGTGCCAGCAGCTCATCGACAGCCCGTCTCTACACCTTC
>TRBJ2-6|TRBD1|-|TRBV5-1
CASRRGQAEANVLTF
TGCGCCAGCAGACGAGGACAGGCTGAGGCCAACGTCCTGACTTTC
>TRBJ2-1|TRBD2|-|TRBV6-4
CASKGLANSNEQFF
TGTGCCAGCAAAGGACTAGCGAATAGCAATGAGCAGTTCTTC
>TRBJ1-2|TRBD1|-|TRBV19
CASSIAGTGVINYGYTF
TGTGCCAGTAGTATTGCCGGGACAGGGGTTATTAACTATGGCTACACCTTC
>TRBJ1-5|TRBD1|-|TRBV27
CASSPGGALQPQHF
TGTGCCAGCAGTCCAGGGGGCGCTTTACAGCCCCAGCATTTT
>TRBJ2-7|TRBD1|-|TRBV5-6
CASSRRVGTGTPQQYF
TGTGCCAGCAGTAGACGTGTCGGGACAGGGACCCCTCAGCAGTACTTC
>TRBJ2-1|TRBD2|-|TRBV30
CAWSVFSGSANEQFF
TGTGCCTGGAGTGTATTCAGCGGGAGTGCCAATGAGCAGTTCTTC
>TRBJ2-2|-|-|TRBV4-1
CASSQVGGLVAGELFF
TGCGCCAGCAGCCAAGTGGGGGGGCTTGTGGCCGGGGAGCTGTTTTTT
>TRBJ2-2|TRBD1|-|TRBV24-1
CATSDRTGAGELFF
TGTGCCACCAGTGATCGAACAGGGGCAGGGGAGCTGTTTTTT
>TRBJ1-2|-|-|TRBV12-3/TRBV12-4
CASSLVPGQGYTF
TGTGCCAGCAGTTTAGTGCCAGGGCAGGGCTACACCTTC
>TRBJ2-6|-|-|TRBV4-2
CASRSGANVLTF
TGTGCCAGCCGCTCTGGGGCCAACGTCCTGACTTTC
>TRBJ2-2|-|-|TRBV2
CASSVLGGDTGELFF
TGTGCCAGCAGTGTGTTAGGGGGAGACACCGGGGAGCTGTTTTTT
>TRBJ1-2|-|-|TRBV3-1/TRBV3-2
CASSQAVGETNYGYTF
TGTGCCAGCAGCCAAGCTGTGGGAGAAACTAACTATGGCTACACCTTC
>TRBJ2-1|TRBD2|-|TRBV9
CASSVVILAGANEQFF
TGTGCCAGCAGCGTAGTAATCCTAGCGGGAGCCAATGAGCAGTTCTTC
>TRBJ1-6|-|-|TRBV6-5
CASSPGRADSPLHF
TGTGCCAGCAGCCCCGGCAGGGCCGATTCACCCCTCCACTTT
>TRBJ2-3|-|-|TRBV7-4
CASSLLGTEDTDTQYF
TGTGCCAGCAGCCTACTAGGCACGGAAGACACAGATACGCAGTATTTT
>TRBJ2-5|-|-|TRBV12-3/TRBV12-4
CASSLPGGETQYF
TGTGCCAGCAGTTTGCCAGGAGGGGAGACCCAGTACTTC
>TRBJ1-5|-|-|TRBV5-1
CASSSRGGNQPQHF
TGCGCCAGCAGCTCCCGGGGGGGCAATCAGCCCCAGCATTTT
>TRBJ1-5|TRBD1|-|TRBV25-1
CASRDRGNQPQHF
TGTGCCAGCAGAGACAGGGGAAATCAGCCCCAGCATTTT
>TRBJ2-1|TRBD2|-|TRBV7-6
CASSSLTGSGSEQFF
TGTGCCAGCAGCTCACTAACGGGTAGCGGGAGTGAGCAGTTCTTC
>TRBJ1-5|TRBD1|-|TRBV10-3
CAISEDRGLEQPQHF
TGTGCCATCAGTGAGGACAGGGGGCTGGAGCAGCCCCAGCATTTT
>TRBJ1-2|TRBD1|once|TRBV2
CASSTGTAYGYTF
TGTGCCAGCAGTACCGGGACAGCCTATGGCTACACCTTC
>TRBJ2-1|TRBD2|-|TRBV9
CASSATSGPYNEQFF
TGTGCCAGCAGCGCTACTAGCGGGCCCTACAATGAGCAGTTCTTC
>TRBJ2-5|-|-|TRBV5-1
CASSLRTDNQETQYF
TGCGCCAGCAGCTTGAGGACAGACAACCAAGAGACCCAGTACTTC
>TRBJ2-7|TRBD1|-|TRBV7-2
CASSLSKGANNEQYF
TGTGCCAGCAGCTTATCTAAGGGGGCCAACAACGAGCAGTACTTC
>TRBJ1-2|-|once|TRBV29-1
CSVTTRTVYGYTF
TGCAGCGTCACCACGAGGACAGTTTATGGCTACACCTTC